This T cell receptor (beta chain) was observed in a study of regulatory T cells in long-lasting Graves disease. Study as a whole: New Graves' disease cases had less than 3 months of antithyroid drugs.

The sample's time point: newly diagnosed GD, antithyroid drugs for less than 3 months. Making the TCR library involved RNA that had been extracted from PBMCs. EDTA tubes received around 10 milliliters of drawn peripheral blood. Building of the TCR beta libraries involved iRepertoire HTBI primers and Arm-PCR of CDR3 regions. One entry per CDR3 protein, called by TCRdb with MiXCR from the multiplex PCR reads. The sample has a few hundred thousand distinct CDR3 sequences, approximately 10% seen once. There are many counts of this clonotype. This sample also appeared in a second study, on T cells in Graves' hyperthyroidism and ophthalmopathy. From that report: The majority of expanded thyroid clonotypes above 0.001 also appeared in blood.

This TCR came from a woman between 18 and 29 years old with Graves disease. Source: peripheral blood mononuclear cells (PBMCs), taken at new diagnosis, from a patient treated with antithyroid drugs.

The DNA of the CDR3 is TGCGCCAGTTCGGACATAGTCGATGGGGAGCAGTACTTC. Translated: CASSDIVDGEQYF. The chain links TRBV5-1 to TRBJ2-7; weak D call: TRBD1 (5 bases). Germline V CDR1 and CDR2: SGHRS, YFSETQ. The CDR3 has 13 residues. The ends were cut back, 8 bases at V and 7 bases at J, with 19 bases in the middle. Combining the CDR3 with reference TRBV5-1 and TRBJ2-7 gives the whole variable domain KAGVTQTPRYLIKTRGQQVTLSCSPISGHRSVSWYQQTPGQGLQFLFEYFSETQRNKGNFPGRFSGRQFSNSRSEMNVSTLELGDSALYLCASSDIVDGEQYFGPGTRLTVT.